The clone carrying this T cell receptor beta chain is medium-sized. Its antigen is unknown. TCRdb reanalysed the 5' RACE reads using MiXCR and keeps one entry per CDR3 protein. The table includes over 9,000 distinct CDR3 sequences, roughly 14% detected once. This entry belongs to a study of spatial heterogeneity in lung cancer. Points from the study as a whole: Counts of expanded alpha and beta TCRs within tumors tracked the tumor nonsynonymous mutation count.

The CDR3 has 15 residues. CDR1 is SGDLS, CDR2 YYNGEE, per germline. V lost 4 bases and J 1 base, leaving 15 bases between the germline ends. Time point given: sample taken at primary tumor resection. The chain couples TRBV9 to TRBJ2-7; possible D gene TRBD1, 6 bases. This sequence originates from a male donor with early-stage non-small cell lung cancer. Sequences were derived from lung tumor tissue, sampled at surgery. CDR3 in amino acids: CASSRGSAKSYEQYF. In DNA, the CDR3 is TGTGCCAGCAGCAGGGGGTCCGCTAAGTCCTACGAGCAGTACTTC.